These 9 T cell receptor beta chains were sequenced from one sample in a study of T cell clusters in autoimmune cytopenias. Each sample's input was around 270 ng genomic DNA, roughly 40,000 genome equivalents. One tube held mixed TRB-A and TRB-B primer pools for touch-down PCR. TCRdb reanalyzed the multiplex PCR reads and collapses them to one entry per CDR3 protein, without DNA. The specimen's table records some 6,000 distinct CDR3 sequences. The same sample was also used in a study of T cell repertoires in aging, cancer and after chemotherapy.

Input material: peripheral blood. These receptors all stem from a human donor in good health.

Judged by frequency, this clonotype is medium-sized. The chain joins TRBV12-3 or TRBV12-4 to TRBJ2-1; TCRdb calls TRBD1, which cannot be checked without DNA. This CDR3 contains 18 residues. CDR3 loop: CASSFPPRGGRIYNEQFF.

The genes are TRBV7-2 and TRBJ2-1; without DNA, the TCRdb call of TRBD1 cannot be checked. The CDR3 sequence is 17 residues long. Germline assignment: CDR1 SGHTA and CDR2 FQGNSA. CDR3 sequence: CASSLMVPGRAYNEQFF. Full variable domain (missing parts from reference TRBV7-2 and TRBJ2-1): GAGVSQSPSNKVTEKGKDVELRCDPISGHTALYWYRQSLGQGLEFLIYFQGNSAPDKSGLPSDRFSAERTGGSVSTLTIQRTQQEDSAVYLCASSLMVPGRAYNEQFFGPGTRLTVL.

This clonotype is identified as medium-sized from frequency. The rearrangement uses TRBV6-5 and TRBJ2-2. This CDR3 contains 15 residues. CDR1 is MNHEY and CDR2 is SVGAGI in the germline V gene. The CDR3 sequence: CASISRATVTGELFF.

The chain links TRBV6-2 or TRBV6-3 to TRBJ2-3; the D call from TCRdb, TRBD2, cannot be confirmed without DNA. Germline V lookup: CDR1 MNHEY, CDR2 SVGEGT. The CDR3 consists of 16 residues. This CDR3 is CASSPRAGGLTDTQYF.

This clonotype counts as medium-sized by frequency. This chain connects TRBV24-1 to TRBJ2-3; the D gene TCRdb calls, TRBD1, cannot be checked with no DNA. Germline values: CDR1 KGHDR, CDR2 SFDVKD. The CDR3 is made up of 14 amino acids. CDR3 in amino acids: CATSDPRSTDTQYF.

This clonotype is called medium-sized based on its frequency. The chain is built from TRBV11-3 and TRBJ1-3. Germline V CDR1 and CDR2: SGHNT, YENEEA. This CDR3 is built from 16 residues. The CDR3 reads CASSLLQSGGGNTIYF.

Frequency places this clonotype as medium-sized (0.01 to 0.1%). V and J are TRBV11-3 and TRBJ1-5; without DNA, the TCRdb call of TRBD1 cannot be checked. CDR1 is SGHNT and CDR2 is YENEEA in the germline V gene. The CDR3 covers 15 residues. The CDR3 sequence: CASSAGTGVNQPQHF.

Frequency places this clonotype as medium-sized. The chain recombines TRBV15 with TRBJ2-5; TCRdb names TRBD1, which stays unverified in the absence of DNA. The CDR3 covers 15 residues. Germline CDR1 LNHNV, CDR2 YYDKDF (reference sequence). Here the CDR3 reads CATSSPGAMQETQYF.

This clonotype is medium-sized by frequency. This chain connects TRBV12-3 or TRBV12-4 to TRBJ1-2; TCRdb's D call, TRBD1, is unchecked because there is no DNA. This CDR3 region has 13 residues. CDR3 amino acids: CASRGQGNYGYTF.